Each of the 17 T cell receptor beta chains below was sequenced from the same sample in a study of cytomegalovirus exposure and HLA in healthy donors. The PCR used 60 Vbeta and 13 Jbeta primers. TCRdb keeps only in-frame clones here, not all; method: immunoSEQ multiplex PCR. The sample has fewer than 300,000 clones, approximately 80% seen once. The specimen was PBMCs. All receptors derive from a girl under 10 years old in good health and CMV-seronegative.

The CDR3 sequence: CAWTNDRAIGAGAFF. The CDR3 coding sequence is TGTGCCTGGACAAATGACAGGGCGATTGGTGCGGGGGCTTTCTTT. The V gene is TRBV30, the J gene TRBJ1-1, with 7 bases lining up with TRBD1. V shed 4 bases, J shed 11 bases, and the junction held 19 bases outside the gene matches. CDR3 length equals 15 residues. The germline CDR1 and CDR2 sequences are GTSNPN and SVGIG (reference sequence).

This chain uses TRBV7-6 with TRBJ1-1; perhaps TRBD1 as D (6 bases). CDR1 is SGHVS and CDR2 is FNYEAQ in the germline V gene. The CDR3 extends over 14 amino acids. Trimming cost V 1 base and J 6 bases, with 12 bases left between them. CDR3 in amino acids: CASSLVQGRAEAFF. The CDR3, as DNA: TGTGCCAGCAGCTTAGTTCAGGGGAGGGCTGAAGCTTTCTTT.

V gene TRBV18 combines with J gene TRBJ2-1, with 11 bases that match TRBD1. V lost 4 bases, J lost 8 bases, and 7 bases stayed unmatched. This CDR3 is 15 amino acids long. Germline lookup yields CDR1 KGHSH and CDR2 LQKENI. CDR3: CASSRGQGVLDEQFF. For the CDR3, the DNA is TGTGCCAGCTCACGGGGACAGGGGGTCTTGGATGAGCAGTTCTTC.

The chain recombines TRBV7-2 with TRBJ1-3; the D gene is possibly TRBD1 (6 bases). V was pared by 10 bases and J by 0 bases, with 16 bases between. The CDR3 has 15 amino acids. The germline gives CDR1 SGHTA, CDR2 FQGNSA. CDR3: CATHSGGFSGNTIYF. The CDR3 nucleotides are TGTGCCACCCACAGTGGGGGCTTCTCTGGAAACACCATATATTTT.

A remark on this clone: This same CDR3 is encoded by further DNA sequences in the sample. The chain is built from TRBV28 and TRBJ1-6, with D unclear. CDR1 is MDHEN, CDR2 SYDVKM, per germline. The V end was cut by 2 bases, the J end by 6 bases, with 11 bases between. The CDR3 has 15 residues. CDR3 sequence (DNA): TGTGCCAGCAGTTTAGGAGGGTCCCTTAATTCACCCCTCCACTTT. It is translated as CASSLGGSLNSPLHF.

The chain is built from TRBV28 and TRBJ1-1; TRBD1 is a possible D gene (6 bases). Germline V gives CDR1 MDHEN, CDR2 SYDVKM. The CDR3 is 18 amino acids. V was pared by 2 bases and J by 1 base, with 20 bases between. The DNA for the CDR3 is TGTGCCAGCAGTTTAGCGGCGGAGTTTTGGGGGCGGAACACTGAAGCTTTCTTT. It is translated as CASSLAAEFWGRNTEAFF.

The V call is TRBV7-8, the J call TRBJ2-1, with D perhaps TRBD1 (5 bases). CDR3 length: 15 residues. The germline gives CDR1 SGHVS, CDR2 FQNEAQ. The V end lost 11 bases, the J end lost 1 base, and 18 bases lay between the germline ends. The CDR3 here is CAGSINGASYNEQFF. The CDR3 DNA is TGTGCCGGGTCCATTAATGGGGCTTCCTACAATGAGCAGTTCTTC.

The chain carries TRBV6-5 and TRBJ1-6; D not resolved. V lost 2 bases and J 10 bases, leaving 9 bases between the germline ends. Germline V lookup: CDR1 MNHEY, CDR2 SVGAGI. The CDR3 is 13 residues long. The CDR3 reads CASSYREISPLHF. For the CDR3, the DNA is TGTGCCAGCAGTTACAGGGAGATCTCACCCCTCCACTTT.

This chain connects TRBV7-2 to TRBJ2-7; D gene ambiguous. Germline CDR1 reads SGHTA; CDR2 reads FQGNSA. The CDR3 has 13 residues. The V end was cut by 2 bases, the J end by 2 bases, with 7 bases between. The CDR3 nucleotides read TGTGCCAGCAGCTTATGGGCAGCCTACGAGCAGTACTTC. The encoded protein is CASSLWAAYEQYF.

The chain carries TRBV6-5 and TRBJ2-1; D may be TRBD1 (5 bases). With 6 bases removed from V and 5 bases from J, the gap between germline ends came to 20 bases. The germline gives CDR1 MNHEY, CDR2 SVGAGI. The CDR3 consists of 16 residues. CDR3 region: CASSYLRAVTDNEQFF. CDR3 coding DNA: TGTGCCAGCAGCTACCTCAGGGCAGTAACGGACAATGAGCAGTTCTTC.

This clone has a handful of counts. J is TRBJ2-3 and V is TRBV6-4; 9 bases line up with TRBD2. This CDR3 is built from 14 residues. The germline CDR1 and CDR2 sequences are MRHNA and SNTAGT. V was pared by 4 bases and J by 6 bases, with 5 bases of the junction left unmatched. The CDR3 coding sequence is TGTGCCAGCAGTGTAGCGGGAGAGGCGGATACGCAGTATTTT. Its translation: CASSVAGEADTQYF.

This chain uses TRBV6-5 with TRBJ1-2; D gene unclear. The V and J ends lost 8 bases and 4 bases respectively, with 11 bases between them. CDR3 length equals 12 residues. Per germline, CDR1 MNHEY and CDR2 SVGAGI. The CDR3 here is CASSYGSYGYTF. The CDR3, as DNA: TGTGCCAGCTCCTACGGGAGCTATGGCTACACCTTC.

The CDR3 DNA is TGTGCCAGCAGCTTAGCCCAGGGAGGGCCCGAGGCCGAAAAACTGTTTTTT. As protein: CASSLAQGGPEAEKLFF. The rearrangement joins TRBV7-9 to TRBJ1-4, with a weak D call TRBD1 (5 bases). The V end was cut by 0 bases, the J end by 8 bases, with 19 bases between. There are 17 residues in the CDR3. The V gene's germline CDR1 is SEHNR and CDR2 FQNEAQ (reference sequence).

V gene TRBV28 combines with J gene TRBJ1-2, with TRBD1 matching over 8 bases. The CDR3 is 16 amino acids. The V and J ends lost 4 bases and 7 bases, in that order; junction bases with no gene match: 14. Germline values: CDR1 MDHEN, CDR2 SYDVKM. The CDR3 loop reads CASSSPPPTGVVGYTF. CDR3 nucleotides: TGTGCCAGCAGTTCGCCCCCCCCGACAGGGGTTGTTGGCTACACCTTC.

CDR3 loop: CASIQGACGNTIYF. The CDR3 nucleotides read TGTGCCAGCATTCAGGGGGCGTGCGGAAACACCATATATTTT. This chain connects TRBV6-9 to TRBJ1-3; 8 bases match TRBD1. Germline loops: CDR1 MNHGY, CDR2 SVAAGI. CDR3 length: 14 amino acids. V lost 7 bases to trimming and J lost 4 bases; unmatched junction nucleotides: 6.

This rearrangement joins TRBV7-3 to TRBJ2-5; perhaps TRBD2 as D (5 bases). This CDR3 contains 13 residues. Trimming took 1 base from V and 5 from J, leaving 8 bases between them. Germline loops: CDR1 SGHTA, CDR2 FQGTGA. CDR3 protein: CASSLNSGETQYF. In nucleotides, the CDR3 is TGTGCCAGCAGCTTAAACTCGGGGGAGACCCAGTACTTC.

Here the CDR3 reads CASSKSPATGGENEQYF. The CDR3 DNA sequence: TGTGCCAGCAGCAAATCCCCCGCAACAGGGGGCGAAAACGAGCAGTACTTC. The gene calls are TRBV21-1 and TRBJ2-7; TRBD1, the D gene given by the table, was not confirmed from the DNA. TRBV21-1 is termed a pseudogene. The CDR3 contains 17 residues.